This T cell receptor beta chain was documented in a study of cytomegalovirus exposure and HLA in healthy donors (TCRdb year 2017). General notes on the study: According to a later analysis, the 120 or so validation repertoires were produced on the same platform as the approximately 610 repertoires of the first cohort. The study was designed to test whether signatures of past pathogen exposure could be identified by cataloging public T cell receptors. Along with the approximately 700-subject first cohort, a separate validation cohort of over a hundred different subjects was used. To predict cytomegalovirus infection status, the study combined high-throughput TCR immunosequencing, statistical association of individual TCRs with disease status, and machine learning. What the work shows at the level of the full study, not this receptor alone: It was suggested by the authors that the approach could potentially be generalized to other disease states and immunological phenotypes. In vitro tests confirmed that a few of the cytomegalovirus-associated TCR beta chains recognize cytomegalovirus antigens. Most TCR sequences were observed very rarely across donors, whereas some public TCRs were present in many individuals. Of the cluster scores, 90% to 95% were above 0 in a later analysis, which found that TCRs clustered in the first cohort also tended to co-occur in the 120 validation repertoires. Cytomegalovirus status was reported to be diagnosed by the classifier with high specificity and sensitivity in both the original and validation cohorts. In the study, about 150 TCR beta chains were listed as associated with cytomegalovirus. A later analysis had no HLA typing for the validation cohort, so co-occurrence there was scored across all 130 or so repertoires.

Reading the germline V gene (reference sequence) gives CDR1 MNHEY and CDR2 SMNVEV. Spanning cysteine to phenylalanine, the CDR3 consists of 13 amino acids. The CDR3 DNA has 39 bases and is translated from base 1. Trimming takes 2 bases from V and 1 base from J, and the germline ends sit 3 bases apart. Concerning this clone itself: The clone's antigen remains unknown. The record has no base qualities; no much larger clone is one base away.

Donors formed part of the validation cohort, which comprised over a hundred subjects and was distinct from the first cohort of several hundred subjects. The library was prepared using the immunoSEQ multiplex PCR assay. In the authors' own workflow: A statistical classification framework was built to diagnose cytomegalovirus status from the catalog of TCR beta chain sequences. The table was pulled from immuneACCESS by TCRdb, which kept in-frame rearrangements only. Such tables lose some clones; where checked, under half of the loss comes from unresolved V genes, and the rest has no known cause. V, J and clone size were drawn from that table, and D and trimming were deduced from the DNA. This sample gives roughly 63,000 clones in total; about 89% of them show up just once. The ten largest clones add up to 1% to 1.5% of the sample.

The sequenced material came from PBMCs. This sequence uses TRBV27 and TRBJ1-5; the D gene is not confidently resolved. This clonotype was obtained from a woman under 30 in good health and CMV-seronegative. Here is the DNA: TGTGCCAGCAGTTTAGGCAGCAATCAGCCCCAGCATTTT. Its coded protein is CASSLGSNQPQHF.